Presented here are 20 T cell receptor beta chains from one specimen sequenced in a study of blood T cell repertoires in COVID-19. Assay used: immunoSEQ multiplex PCR; TCRdb lists only in-frame clones, some missing. In the table there are about 220,000 clones, around 80% of which are singletons. Sequenced: peripheral blood. The receptors derive from a woman aged 70 to 79 with acute or convalescent COVID-19.

The chain has TRBV19 and TRBJ2-5; D is unresolved. Trimming shortened V by 4 bases and J by 5 bases, and 11 bases separated the two germline ends. The germline gives CDR1 LNHDA, CDR2 SQIVND (reference sequence). This CDR3 spans 13 amino acids. The CDR3 spells CASSRDNSETQYF. CDR3 nucleotides: TGTGCCAGTAGTAGAGACAACAGTGAGACCCAGTACTTC.

This clone was seen more than once but under ten times. The chain uses TRBV9 and TRBJ2-5; 12 bases are shared with TRBD2. Germline CDR1 is SGDLS and CDR2 is YYNGEE. There are 16 residues in the CDR3. J lost 0 bases, V lost 2 bases, and 2 bases had no gene match. The CDR3 region is CASSVLAGGYQETQYF. CDR3 bases: TGTGCCAGCAGCGTCCTAGCGGGGGGGTACCAAGAGACCCAGTACTTC.

The rearrangement links TRBV6-6 to TRBJ2-5, with 8 bases lining up with TRBD2. Germline assignment: CDR1 MNHNY and CDR2 SVGAGI (reference sequence). The CDR3 is 14 amino acids. The ends lost 6 bases at V and 3 bases at J; junction bases unmatched: 6. The CDR3 sequence: CASRGAGDKETQYF. Written as DNA, the CDR3 is TGTGCCAGCAGGGGAGCGGGGGACAAAGAGACCCAGTACTTC.

The chain couples TRBV24-1 to TRBJ2-1; 14 positions match TRBD2. Germline CDR1 is KGHDR and CDR2 is SFDVKD. V lost 2 bases to trimming and J lost 0 bases; unmatched junction nucleotides: 11. The CDR3 has 21 residues. The CDR3 bases are TGTGCCACCAGTGATTCCCCCGGGACTAGCGGGGGATTTTTCTCCTACAATGAGCAGTTCTTC. Its translation is CATSDSPGTSGGFFSYNEQFF.

The rearrangement joins TRBV24-1 to TRBJ2-4; TRBD2 matches at 7 bases. The length of the CDR3 is 13 residues. Germline trimming cut 3 bases from V and 8 bases from J; bases unmatched to any gene: 3. The germline V gene encodes CDR1 KGHDR and CDR2 SFDVKD. CDR3 in amino acids: CATSDEGRDIQYF. The CDR3 coding sequence is TGTGCCACCAGTGATGAAGGGAGGGACATTCAGTACTTC.

This clone was seen only once. This sequence joins TRBV30 and TRBJ1-5; D is perhaps TRBD1 (6 bases). Trimming took 0 bases from V and 2 from J, leaving 11 bases between them. The CDR3 runs to 15 residues. Germline lookup yields CDR1 GTSNPN and CDR2 SVGIG (reference sequence). Here the CDR3 reads CAWSVRGTGNQPQHF. The DNA for the CDR3 is TGTGCCTGGAGTGTAAGGGGGACGGGCAATCAGCCCCAGCATTTT.

The chain uses TRBV12-3 or TRBV12-4 and TRBJ2-2; a weak D match, TRBD2 (6 bases). With 5 bases removed from V and 5 bases from J, the gap between germline ends came to 6 bases. CDR3 length: 12 residues. In DNA, the CDR3 is TGTGCCAGCAGTCGGGGGACCGGGGAGCTGTTTTTT. This sequence encodes CASSRGTGELFF.

The chain is built from TRBV6-5 and TRBJ2-3; D is undetermined. The CDR3 contains 16 residues. With 2 bases removed from V and 3 bases from J, the gap between germline ends came to 15 bases. Germline V gene sequence: CDR1 MNHEY, CDR2 SVGAGI. The CDR3: CASSYRASPPTDTQYF. The CDR3 DNA reads as TGTGCCAGCAGTTACCGTGCGTCCCCCCCGACAGATACGCAGTATTTT.

The chain couples TRBV14 to TRBJ2-1; 9 nucleotides match TRBD1. CDR3 length: 15 residues. Germline CDR1 SGHDN, CDR2 FVKESK. With 2 bases clipped from V and 3 bases from J, the junction kept 2 bases outside the gene matches. CDR3: CASSQTGGGYNEQFF. The CDR3 DNA reads as TGTGCCAGCAGCCAAACAGGGGGCGGCTACAATGAGCAGTTCTTC.

The chain has TRBV10-2 and TRBJ2-1; 7 nucleotides match TRBD2. The length of the CDR3 is 14 residues. Germline CDR1 reads WSHSY; CDR2 reads SAAADI. V was clipped by 7 bases and J by 6 bases; unmatched bases: 9. DNA for the CDR3: TGCGCCAGCACGACTAGCACCCTCGGCAATGAGCAGTTCTTC. Amino acids: CASTTSTLGNEQFF.

This rearrangement joins TRBV5-6 to TRBJ2-7, with D maybe TRBD2 (5 bases). V lost 0 bases and J 6 bases, leaving 10 bases between the germline ends. The CDR3 sequence is 13 residues long. Germline CDR1 reads SGHDT; CDR2 reads YYEEEE. CDR3 sequence: CASSLAEGSEQYV. CDR3 sequence (DNA): TGTGCCAGCAGCTTGGCAGAGGGAAGCGAGCAGTACGTC.

This clone has a handful of counts. The rearrangement joins TRBV7-2 to TRBJ1-5, with D unresolved. The length of the CDR3 is 14 residues. CDR1 and CDR2 (germline): SGHTA, FQGNSA. V was shortened by 1 base and J by 8 bases, with 12 bases between the two germline ends. This CDR3 reads CASSLVGGGEPQHF. The CDR3 DNA follows: TGTGCCAGCAGCTTAGTAGGTGGCGGTGAGCCCCAGCATTTT.

This clone has just a few counts. The chain employs TRBV15 and TRBJ2-5, with D tentatively TRBD2 (6 bases). Germline assignment: CDR1 LNHNV and CDR2 YYDKDF (reference sequence). The CDR3 spans 21 residues. Trimming cost V 3 bases and J 4 bases, with 33 bases left between them. The CDR3 coding sequence is TGTGCCACCAGCAGCCTCCTGAACCCGGGAGCCGGGACCTACTGGCGAGAGACCCAGTACTTC. Translation gives CATSSLLNPGAGTYWRETQYF.

This rearrangement joins TRBV19 to TRBJ1-1, with D perhaps matching TRBD1 (6 bases). The CDR3 extends over 14 amino acids. V was pared by 3 bases and J by 1 base, with 9 bases between. CDR1 is LNHDA, CDR2 SQIVND, per germline (reference sequence). CDR3 sequence (DNA): TGTGCCAGTAGTATTTTACAGGGGAACACTGAAGCTTTCTTT. Protein: CASSILQGNTEAFF.

The chain recombines TRBV9 with TRBJ2-5; 12 bases line up with TRBD2. After removal of 6 bases from V and 2 bases from J, the junction contained 5 bases not matched to a gene. The germline V gene has CDR1 SGDLS and CDR2 YYNGEE. The CDR3 loop spans 15 amino acids. CDR3: CASTSGGALQETQYF. For the CDR3, the DNA is TGTGCCAGCACTAGCGGGGGGGCACTACAAGAGACCCAGTACTTC. The full variable domain, with the rest looked up from reference TRBV9 and TRBJ2-5, is DSGVTQTPKHLITATGQRVTLRCSPRSGDLSVYWYQQSLDQGLQFLIQYYNGEERAKGNILERFSAQQFPDLHSELNLSSLELGDSALYFCASTSGGALQETQYFGPGTRLLVL.

The table lists this clone with a few counts. The chain is built from TRBV25-1 and TRBJ1-5, with D maybe TRBD1 (5 bases). In germline, CDR1 is MGHDK, CDR2 SYGVNS. The CDR3 runs 14 residues. The V and J ends lost 2 bases and 2 bases respectively, with 7 bases between them. This CDR3 is CASSEGAGNQPQHF. CDR3 bases: TGTGCCAGCAGTGAAGGGGCAGGCAATCAGCCCCAGCATTTT.

V usage is TRBV29-1 and J usage is TRBJ2-3; TRBD2 might be the D (5 bases). The germline CDR1 and CDR2 sequences are SQVTM and ANQGSEA. The CDR3 contains 12 residues. V dropped 5 bases and J dropped 4 bases, with 10 bases sitting between them. The CDR3 nucleotides are TGCAGCGTTAGGCGGGTAGCAGATACGCAGTATTTT. This sequence encodes CSVRRVADTQYF.

This clone was seen a handful of times. The junction shows a germline mismatch at one end, possibly a read error. The genes are TRBV10-3 and TRBJ1-1; no definite D call. Germline values: CDR1 ENHRY, CDR2 SYGVKD. There are 12 residues in the CDR3. As DNA, the CDR3 is TGTGCCATCAGTGAGGTCCCCCCTGAGGCTTTCTTT. Its translation: CAISEVPPEAFF.

The chain has TRBV5-4 and TRBJ2-2, with 13 nucleotides matching TRBD2. Germline trimming cut 0 bases from V and 8 bases from J; bases unmatched to any gene: 10. Germline V CDR1 and CDR2: SGHNT, YYREEE (reference sequence). This CDR3 is 18 amino acids long. CDR3 bases: TGTGCCAGCAGCTTGGGCGTGACTAGCGGGGGGTCCAATGGGGAGCTGTTTTTT. Protein sequence: CASSLGVTSGGSNGELFF.

The rearrangement uses TRBV3-1 (or the pseudogene TRBV3-2) and TRBJ2-1, with TRBD1 identical over 9 bases. With V trimmed by 0 bases and J by 7 bases, 16 bases remained unmatched. The CDR3 loop spans 19 amino acids. The germline CDR1 and CDR2 sequences are LGHDT and YNNKEL (reference sequence). CDR3 residues: CASSQDAGQGYIITNEQFF. Written as DNA, the CDR3 is TGTGCCAGCAGCCAAGACGCGGGACAGGGCTACATTATAACGAATGAGCAGTTCTTC.